Sequencing of this T cell receptor (beta chain) was carried out in a study of cytomegalovirus exposure and HLA in healthy donors. In the PCR, 60 Vbeta and 13 Jbeta primers were used. Repertoires were generated with immunoSEQ multiplex PCR, while TCRdb's copy carries only in-frame clones and drops some. The sample includes under 130,000 clones, around 72% seen only once; the top ten take about 5.3%. The clonotype was recovered from a male donor in good health and CMV-seronegative. Sample: PBMCs.

The CDR3 loop is CASSQERSGRALDTQYF. DNA of the CDR3: TGCGCCAGCAGCCAAGAAAGGAGCGGGAGGGCCTTGGATACGCAGTATTTT. The chain is built from TRBV4-1 and TRBJ2-3; TRBD2 matches 10 bases. This CDR3 has 17 amino acids. The V and J ends lost 0 bases and 6 bases, in that order; junction bases with no gene match: 9. Germline V gives CDR1 MGHRA, CDR2 YSYEKL.